One sample yielded the 19 T cell receptor beta chains listed below, sequenced in a study of T cell repertoires in cytomegalovirus infection. TCRdb used MiXCR to reprocess the reads, holding one entry per CDR3 protein. The sample records approximately 500,000 distinct CDR3 sequences, more than 15% being singletons. Sequenced material: CD8+ T cells from PBMCs. The receptors were gathered from a human donor in good health (CMV status not recorded). Some clones in this sample may be carry-over from other donors' samples.

To note about this clonotype: A much larger clone lies a single base off, so this may be a read error. The rearrangement uses TRBV7-9 and TRBJ1-4; TRBD1 agrees at 8 bases. In germline, CDR1 is SEHNR, CDR2 FQNEAQ (reference sequence). The CDR3 has 15 residues. The CDR3 protein is CASNPNGQGGEKLIF. The DNA of the CDR3 is TGTGCCAGCAACCCGAACGGACAGGGCGGCGAAAAACTGATTTTT.

This clonotype was found a few times. CDR3 region: CASHLGGGPDHNTQYF. CDR3 coding DNA: TGCGCCAGCCACCTAGGCGGGGGGCCCGACCATAATACGCAGTATTTT. The chain carries TRBV10-2 and TRBJ2-3; 8 nucleotides align to TRBD2. Trimming removed 8 bases from V and 7 bases from J; junction bases left unmatched: 17. The CDR3 totals 16 residues. Germline V gives CDR1 WSHSY, CDR2 SAAADI.

This clonotype was observed at least ten times. The genes are TRBV15 and TRBJ1-1; D is uncertain. CDR1 is LNHNV, CDR2 YYDKDF, per germline (reference sequence). V lost 6 bases to trimming and J lost 6 bases, with 14 bases between them. The CDR3 spans 13 residues. The CDR3 region is CATRPGIGAEAFF. In nucleotides, the CDR3 is TGTGCCACCAGGCCGGGTATTGGGGCTGAAGCTTTCTTT.

This clonotype was detected ten times or more. This rearrangement joins TRBV7-2 to TRBJ2-2; 9 nucleotides line up with TRBD1. The CDR3 contains 16 residues. Germline V gene sequence: CDR1 SGHTA, CDR2 FQGNSA. Germline trimming cut 6 bases from V and 1 base from J; bases unmatched to any gene: 6. The CDR3 reads CASSTGGYLNTGELFF. As DNA, the CDR3 is TGTGCCAGCAGTACAGGGGGCTATCTGAACACCGGGGAGCTGTTTTTT.

This clonotype came up many times. The rearrangement joins TRBV12-3 or TRBV12-4 to TRBJ1-1, with TRBD1 as a possible D gene (5 bases). This CDR3 is 14 amino acids long. Trimming stripped 3 bases from V and 1 base from J, with 9 bases between. The CDR3 DNA reads TGTGCCAGCAGTTTCCTGACAGAGAACACTGAAGCTTTCTTT. This codes for CASSFLTENTEAFF.

The CDR3 loop is CASSNAGGYTDTQYF. The CDR3 DNA follows: TGTGCCAGCAGCAATGCGGGGGGGTACACAGATACGCAGTATTTT. The chain combines TRBV9 with TRBJ2-3; TRBD2 matches 9 bases. This CDR3 has 15 amino acids. Germline CDR1 is SGDLS and CDR2 is YYNGEE. V dropped 4 bases and J dropped 2; count of bases not matched to a gene: 5.

V and J are TRBV27 and TRBJ2-5; TRBD1 or TRBD2 may be the D gene (6 bases each). This CDR3 has 19 amino acids. V lost 1 base and J lost 0, with 21 bases in between. Looked up from germline, CDR1 is MNHEY and CDR2 is SMNVEV (reference sequence). The DNA of the CDR3 is TGTGCCAGCAGTTTATTTTCGGCAGGGGCTTTAGCGGACCAAGAGACCCAGTACTTC. It is translated as CASSLFSAGALADQETQYF.

The chain combines TRBV6-6 with TRBJ1-1; TRBD1 is a possible D gene (5 bases). Germline CDR1 MNHNY, CDR2 SVGAGI (reference sequence). The V end lost 2 bases, the J end lost 5 bases, and 18 bases lay between the germline ends. CDR3 length: 16 residues. The DNA for the CDR3 is TGTGCCAGCAGTTACCCCGGGGAGGGGCCGGGGACTGAAGCTTTCTTT. Its protein product is CASSYPGEGPGTEAFF.

This chain joins TRBV4-2 and TRBJ2-2; maybe TRBD1 (5 bases). This CDR3 has 15 amino acids. Germline-derived CDR1 and CDR2 are LGHNA and YNFKEQ. Between the trimmed V and J ends, which lost 0 bases and 5 bases, there was a span of 10 bases. DNA for the CDR3: TGTGCCAGCAGCCAAGATCAAGGGGCTACCGGGGAGCTGTTTTTT. Its translation is CASSQDQGATGELFF.

This clonotype was seen ten or more times. The chain is built from TRBV23-1 and TRBJ1-5; 11 bases map to TRBD1. TRBV23-1 is an ORF; its function is uncertain. V shed 7 bases and J 0 bases; nucleotides not matched to a gene: 14. This CDR3 has 19 residues. CDR3 sequence: CASTAGQGACGNSNQPQHF. The CDR3 bases are TGCGCCAGCACCGCTGGACAGGGGGCGTGTGGAAATAGCAATCAGCCCCAGCATTTT.

The rearrangement links TRBV7-3 to TRBJ2-3, with 9 bases matching TRBD2. CDR1 SGHTA and CDR2 FQGTGA come from the germline V gene. Trimming removed 3 bases from V and 6 bases from J; junction bases left unmatched: 7. The CDR3 is made up of 15 amino acids. CDR3 sequence reads: CASSFSGSSFDTQYF. CDR3 bases: TGTGCCAGCAGCTTTAGCGGGAGCTCTTTTGATACGCAGTATTTT.

This clonotype was counted at least ten times. The chain has TRBV4-1 and TRBJ1-5; D not resolved. Germline values: CDR1 MGHRA, CDR2 YSYEKL. Trimming shortened V by 1 base and J by 0 bases, and 10 bases separated the two germline ends. The CDR3 extends over 16 amino acids. The CDR3 is CASSQGSWGSNQPQHF. The DNA of the CDR3 is TGCGCCAGCAGCCAAGGGAGTTGGGGTAGCAATCAGCCCCAGCATTTT.

The chain joins TRBV2 to TRBJ1-5, with 7 bases aligning to TRBD1. The CDR3 is 13 amino acids. Germline CDR1 is SNHLY and CDR2 is FYNNEI. V lost 10 bases to trimming and J lost 6 bases; unmatched junction nucleotides: 9. The CDR3 reads CATRAPGGQPQHF. The CDR3 coding sequence is TGTGCCACCCGAGCTCCAGGGGGTCAGCCCCAGCATTTT.

A few counts support this clonotype. The J gene is TRBJ2-2, the V gene TRBV7-9, with no clear D. This CDR3 has 12 residues. V lost 4 bases and J lost 7, with 7 bases in between. The germline V gene has CDR1 SEHNR and CDR2 FQNEAQ (reference sequence). The CDR3 DNA is TGTGCCAGCAGCTCTGGGGACGGGGAGCTGTTTTTT. Encoded protein: CASSSGDGELFF.

The chain couples TRBV12-3 or TRBV12-4 to TRBJ2-7; no reliable D call. Trimming shortened V by 4 bases and J by 0 bases, and 7 bases separated the two germline ends. The CDR3 has 13 residues. CDR3: CASSWSLSYEQYF. CDR3 nucleotide sequence: TGTGCCAGCAGTTGGAGCCTCTCCTACGAGCAGTACTTC.

In this sample, this clonotype turned up a few times. CDR3 protein: CASSLAQQTNEQFF. The CDR3 DNA reads as TGTGCCAGCAGTTTAGCACAGCAGACTAATGAGCAGTTCTTC. J is TRBJ2-1 and V is TRBV27, with D unresolved. Germline V gene lookup returns CDR1 MNHEY and CDR2 SMNVEV (reference sequence). CDR3 length equals 14 residues. V lost 2 bases, J lost 7 bases, and 12 bases lay in between.

This clonotype was counted between two and nine times. The chain recombines TRBV19 with TRBJ1-1; D remains ambiguous. The germline CDR1 and CDR2 sequences are LNHDA and SQIVND (reference sequence). CDR3 length: 13 residues. The V gene lost 3 bases and the J gene lost 0 bases, with 5 bases spanning the gap. As DNA, the CDR3 is TGTGCCAGTAGTATCCATGTGAACACTGAAGCTTTCTTT. It translates to CASSIHVNTEAFF.

This clonotype was seen a few times. The rearrangement joins TRBV5-6 to TRBJ2-7, with D unclear. The length of the CDR3 is 12 residues. The V gene's germline CDR1 is SGHDT and CDR2 YYEEEE. Trimming shortened V by 2 bases and J by 6 bases, and 9 bases separated the two germline ends. This chain's CDR3 is CASSFSGFEQYF. CDR3 in DNA: TGTGCCAGCAGCTTCTCAGGTTTCGAGCAGTACTTC. Full variable domain (remainder filled in from reference TRBV5-6 and TRBJ2-7): DAGVTQSPTHLIKTRGQQVTLRCSPKSGHDTVSWYQQALGQGPQFIFQYYEEEERQRGNFPDRFSGHQFPNYSSELNVNALLLGDSALYLCASSFSGFEQYFGPGTRLTVT.

At least ten counts were recorded for this clonotype. This chain connects TRBV29-1 to TRBJ1-2, with D possibly being TRBD1 (5 bases). The germline CDR1 and CDR2 sequences are SQVTM and ANQGSEA. Trimming cost V 6 bases and J 3 bases, with 11 bases left between them. The CDR3 loop spans 12 amino acids. The CDR3 coding sequence is TGCAGCGTGGCGGGGGTTTACTATGGCTACACCTTC. This encodes CSVAGVYYGYTF. Full variable domain (outside the CDR3, taken from reference TRBV29-1 and TRBJ1-2): SAVISQKPSRDICQRGTSLTIQCQVDSQVTMMFWYRQQPGQSLTLIATANQGSEATYESGFVIDKFPISRPNLTFSTLTVSNMSPEDSSIYLCSVAGVYYGYTFGSGTRLTVV.